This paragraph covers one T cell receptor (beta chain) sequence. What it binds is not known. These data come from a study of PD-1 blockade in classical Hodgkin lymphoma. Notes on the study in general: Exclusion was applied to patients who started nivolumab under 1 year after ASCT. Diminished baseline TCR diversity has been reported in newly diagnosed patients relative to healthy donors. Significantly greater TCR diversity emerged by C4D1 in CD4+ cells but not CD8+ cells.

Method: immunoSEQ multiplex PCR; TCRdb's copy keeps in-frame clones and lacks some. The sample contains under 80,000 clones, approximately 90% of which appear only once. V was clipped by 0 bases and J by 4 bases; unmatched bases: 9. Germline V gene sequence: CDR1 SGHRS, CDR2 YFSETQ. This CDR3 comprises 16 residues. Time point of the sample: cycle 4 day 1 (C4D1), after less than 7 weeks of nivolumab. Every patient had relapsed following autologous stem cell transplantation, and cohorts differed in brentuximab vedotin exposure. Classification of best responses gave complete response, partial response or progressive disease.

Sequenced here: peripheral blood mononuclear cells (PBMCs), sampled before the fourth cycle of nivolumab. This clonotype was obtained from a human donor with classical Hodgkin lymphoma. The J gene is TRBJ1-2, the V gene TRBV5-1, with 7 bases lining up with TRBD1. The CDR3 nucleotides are TGCGCCAGCAGCTTGGAAGGGAACAGGGGAGCCTATGGCTACACCTTC. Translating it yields CASSLEGNRGAYGYTF.